This T cell receptor (beta chain) was observed in a study of T cell responses to AZD1222 COVID-19 vaccine. General observations from the study: Across the whole spike, CD4 TCRs peaked at regions 160-218 and 743-854.

Data came from immunoSEQ multiplex PCR; TCRdb stores just in-frame clones and leaves some out. Here the sample spans about 180,000 clones, 85% to 90% being singletons. Concerning this clone itself: Its target is not known.

This sample comprised peripheral blood, obtained on day 0 of AZD1222 vaccination. The source is an adult in good health.

CDR3 protein: CASAPGRTPLHF. The CDR3 DNA reads as TGTGCCAGTGCCCCTGGCAGAACTCCCCTCCACTTT. This rearrangement joins TRBV19 to TRBJ1-6; no clear D gene. There are 12 residues in the CDR3. Per the germline V gene, CDR1 is LNHDA and CDR2 is SQIVND (reference sequence). V was cut by 8 bases and J by 13 bases, with 15 bases left in between.